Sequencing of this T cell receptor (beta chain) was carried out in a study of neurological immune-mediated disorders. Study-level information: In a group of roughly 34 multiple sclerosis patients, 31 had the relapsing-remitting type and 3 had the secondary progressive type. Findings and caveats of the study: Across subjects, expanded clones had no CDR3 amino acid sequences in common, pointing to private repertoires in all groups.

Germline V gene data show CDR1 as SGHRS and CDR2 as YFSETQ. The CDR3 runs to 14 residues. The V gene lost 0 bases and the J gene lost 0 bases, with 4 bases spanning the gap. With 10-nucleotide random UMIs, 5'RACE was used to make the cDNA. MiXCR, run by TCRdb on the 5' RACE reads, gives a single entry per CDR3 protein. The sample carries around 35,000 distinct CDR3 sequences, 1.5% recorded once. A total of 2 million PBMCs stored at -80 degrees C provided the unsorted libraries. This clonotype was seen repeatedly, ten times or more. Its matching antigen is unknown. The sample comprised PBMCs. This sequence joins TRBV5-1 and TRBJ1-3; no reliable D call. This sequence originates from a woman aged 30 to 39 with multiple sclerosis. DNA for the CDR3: TGCGCCAGCAGCTTGGGCACCTCTGGAAACACCATATATTTT. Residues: CASSLGTSGNTIYF.